This T cell receptor (beta chain) was sequenced during a study of cytomegalovirus exposure and HLA in healthy donors. Points from the study as a whole: It was 164 TCR beta chains that were listed as cytomegalovirus-associated.

Use of 60 Vbeta and 13 Jbeta primers characterized the PCR. The repertoire was sequenced with immunoSEQ multiplex PCR; TCRdb's copy has only in-frame clones and lacks some. The data show some 150,000 clones, more than 70% seen once. Germline CDR1 SGHTS, CDR2 YDEGEE. This CDR3 spans 14 amino acids. Deletions cut 0 bases from V and 9 bases from J, with 13 bases between. As for this clone: Its antigen remains unknown.

Nominally healthy donors provided the samples, though records likely missed some immune exposures. The rearrangement joins TRBV5-8 to TRBJ2-1, with D tentatively TRBD2 (6 bases). Specimen: PBMCs. The receptor was isolated from a male donor in good health and CMV-seronegative. The CDR3 bases are TGTGCCAGCAGCTTGGATCTACTAGCATCTGAGCAGTTCTTC. Translated, it gives CASSLDLLASEQFF.